This T cell receptor beta chain was identified in a study of T-cell reconstitution after alpha-beta-depleted transplantation in children. The sample holds a few counts of this clonotype. Its antigen is not known. Study-wide points: At the one-year point after transplant, T-cell counts and TCRbeta diversity were found to come mostly from T cells that had been newly produced. Several hundred expanded graft clones reportedly were the source of alpha-beta T cells about two months after transplant. TCRbeta diversity was high at day 60 in some patients (a result of surviving recipient T cells and thymic progenitors).

V shed 4 bases and J 0 bases; nucleotides not matched to a gene: 4. The germline V gene encodes CDR1 LGHNT and CDR2 FRNRAP. The length of the CDR3 is 15 residues. The authors prepared the TCRbeta library with unique molecular identifiers. TCRdb processed the PCR reads anew with MiXCR; each CDR3 protein has one entry. The sample holds a few hundred thousand distinct CDR3 sequences, approximately 20% seen once. The material was PBMCs, mostly from graft donor cells, obtained 180 days after TCRalphabeta/CD19-depleted stem cell transplant. The clonotype comes from a male patient younger than 18 who had a stem cell transplant for acute lymphoblastic leukemia, so the T cells may come from the graft donor. The V call is TRBV12-5, the J call TRBJ2-3; 7 bases line up with TRBD2. The CDR3 here is CASGSRLASTDTQYF. For the CDR3, the DNA is TGTGCTAGTGGTTCTCGACTAGCCAGCACAGATACGCAGTATTTT.